This TCR beta chain came from a study of cytomegalovirus exposure and HLA in healthy donors (dated 2017 in TCRdb). Notes on the research overall: An earlier analysis of some 550 of the donors reported approximately 270 Gb of sequence data and 117 million unique TCR beta sequences from about 180 million T cells. An early release that covered more than 550 HLA-typed donors contained around 330 gigabases of sequencing data and about 84 million unique TCR sequences. The genetic ancestry cluster associated with self-reported Caucasian donors included 81% of the roughly 400 genotyped donors. The study was designed to test whether signatures of past pathogen exposure could be identified by cataloging public T cell receptors. The study profiled the T cell repertoires of 500 to 800 subjects by immunosequencing and related them to cytomegalovirus serostatus. Along with the approximately 700-subject first cohort, a separate validation cohort of some 130 different subjects was used. High-throughput TCR immunosequencing, statistical association of individual TCRs with disease status, and machine learning were combined to predict cytomegalovirus infection status. To study patterns of TCR occurrence, a later analysis re-analyzed previously published TCR beta repertoires from just over 650 donors and added high-resolution HLA genotyping. Rather than drawing on any new phenotypic data, the later analysis identified candidate immune exposures from TCR beta sequences and the way those sequences occurred across donors. In an earlier analysis of 587 of the donors, high-throughput TCR beta sequencing was used to judge whether each TCR beta V gene segment behaved as functional or pseudogenic. Donor age, sex, ethnicity and CMV serostatus were compiled alongside the repertoire data. A later genetic analysis used genome-wide SNP genotypes for about 65% of the roughly 700 donors, treating that subset as a discovery cohort. All discovery cohort repertoires had been generated on a single sequencing platform. Both class I and class II loci were covered by HLA typing, at four-digit resolution. The number of donors typed differed by locus, with roughly 620-630 for A, B, C, DRB1 and DQB1, approximately 500 for DQA1, 600 to 610 for DPA1, and some 440 for DPB1. Five DR-DQ haplotypes were treated as single units for association and clustering because of strong linkage in the cohort. On average, approximately 250,000 unique TCR beta nucleotide sequences were sequenced per donor among roughly 430 genotyped donors of the cohort, with roughly 18% of those sequences being non-productive. Overall study outcomes, separate from this receptor: The cohort was sequenced for TCR beta chains only, and without alpha or paired-chain data the features that could be detected were limited. The study gave a list of some 150 TCR beta chains associated with cytomegalovirus. Immune exposure information for the cohort was limited to CMV serostatus. According to a later analysis, TCR association rates differed among HLA loci, with DRB1 alleles showing the most associated TCRs and HLA-C alleles showing the fewest. V-gene and J-gene trimming of TCR beta chains was associated with a missense DCLRE1C variant in a later genetic analysis, and the association was replicated in an independent cohort. The authors suggested that the approach could potentially be extended to other disease states and immunological phenotypes. Because HLA typing was missing for some donors at each locus, association tests included only the typed subset. A further reported finding was that TCR beta sequences accurately predicted the HLA-A and HLA-B alleles for most subjects in the first cohort. When HLA alleles, especially DR and DQ, strongly co-occurred, TCR associations were difficult to assign to individual alleles. A later analysis reported that several top co-occurrence clusters appeared linked to parvovirus B19, influenza, CMV and Epstein-Barr virus. Because counts were too low, approximately 18 rarely observed V segments, including chromosome 9 orphons, were excluded from the earlier analysis of fewer than 650 of the donors. While some public TCRs were present in many individuals, most TCR sequences turned up only very rarely across donors. Some IMGT-functional V segments, including TRBV6-2 and TRBV6-3, could not be distinguished by the 87-base-pair reads and were therefore excluded. Compared with the 666-donor mean, donors in an Asian-associated ancestry cluster had fewer N-insertions in productive TCRs, according to a later genetic analysis. Roughly uniform sequencing depth across donors was assumed in presence/absence analyses, although this assumption may not hold. According to a later analysis, most CMV-associated TCR beta chains appeared to be HLA-restricted, and the HLA associations seemed to be driven largely by CMV exposure. In a later analysis, HLA-associated TCR beta chains showed more clonal expansion and lower generation probabilities than non-associated chains that were equally common. Specific HLA alleles were associated with 16,951 TCR beta sequences at a false discovery rate of 0.05 in a later analysis. Linkage disequilibrium might explain the correlated functional status among segregating V segments, but an unknown experimental factor could not be ruled out. A cluster of highly shared sequence variants was judged likely to be a technical artifact of the sequencing pipeline. An earlier analysis of approximately 570 of the donors showed that most TCR beta V segments appeared in productive rearrangements either about 87% or about 30% of the time, which broadly matched IMGT annotations. In vitro tests confirmed that a few of the cytomegalovirus-associated TCR beta chains recognize cytomegalovirus antigens. Cytomegalovirus status was reported to be diagnosed by the classifier with high specificity and sensitivity in both the original and validation cohorts.

Library method: the immunoSEQ multiplex PCR assay. A mixture of 60 forward primers for TCR Vbeta segments and 13 reverse primers for TCR Jbeta segments was used in the multiplex PCR. A multiplex PCR assay on genomic DNA amplified the CDR3 region of rearranged TCR beta genes. The Illumina HiSeq System was used to sequence the amplified TCR beta libraries as 87-base-pair reads. Concerning the study's data processing: In a later analysis, roughly 80 million unique TCR beta chains were counted across the approximately 670 repertoires, and about 9.9 million of these chains were shared by at least two donors. A nearest-neighbor algorithm error-corrected the raw reads and collapsed the reads into unique sequences, merging closely related sequences to remove PCR and sequencing errors. V, D and J gene segments were assigned by aligning CDR3 sequences to IMGT reference sequences. For a sequence to be retained, a match of at least six nucleotides was required to both a V gene segment and a J gene segment. A rearrangement counted as productive if the CDR3 had no stop codons and remained in frame with V and J, and every other rearrangement counted as non-productive. Following IMGT convention, CDR3 was defined as the stretch from the second conserved V-encoded cysteine to the conserved J-encoded phenylalanine. The earlier analysis of approximately 500 of the donors excluded sequences that lacked an unambiguous match to a single V gene segment. In an earlier analysis of several hundred of the donors, V segments were called functional above 56.7% productive rearrangements and were called segregating when the between-donor standard deviation exceeded 5%. A statistical classification framework was built for diagnosing cytomegalovirus status from the catalog of TCR beta chain sequences. In a later analysis, TCR nucleotide sequences were compared against IMGT/GENE-DB human TR gene sequences so that V and J genes could be assigned. The TCRdist pipeline was used in a later analysis to assign CDR3 sequences and most-parsimonious VDJ recombination scenarios. In a later analysis, each TCR beta chain was defined by its CDR3 amino acid sequence together with its V-gene family, and reads without a unique V-gene family were excluded. A later analysis removed 600 or so highly shared, low-generation-probability nucleotide sequences to deal with suspected cross-contamination and a sequencing artifact. A later analysis calculated a clonal expansion index for each public chain from normalized within-repertoire ranks of inferred template counts. In a later analysis, generation probabilities were computed with a VDJ recombination model fitted to out-of-frame rearrangements, and the resulting probabilities were checked against IGoR. A later analysis scored TCR-TCR, TCR-HLA and TCR-CMV co-occurrence with hypergeometric tests, applying a repertoire-size bias correction to TCR pairs. To estimate false discovery rates, a later analysis permuted the HLA or CMV assignments 20 times. A later analysis grouped co-occurring TCRs with DBSCAN, adding TCRdist sequence similarity when clustering within HLA-allele-positive subsets. Co-occurrence clustering excluded repertoires with fewer than 30,000 or more than 120,000 public chains, plus five with anomalous nucleotide sharing. Imported from immuneACCESS, the table was reduced by TCRdb to in-frame sequences with V and J called. These copies leave out some clones; in studies compared against another copy, an unresolved V gene accounts for under half, and the cause of the remainder is not known. V and J calls and clone size come straight from that table; D and trimming were deduced from the DNA. Across this sample there are 200,000 to 250,000 clones, with around 80% seen only once. The ten largest clones represent 2.7% of the sample.

Trimmed from V: 6 bases; trimmed from J: 8 bases; junction bases lacking a gene match: 9. Including cysteine and phenylalanine, the CDR3 has 15 amino acids. Only CDR3 DNA remains: 45 bases, in frame from the first base. CDR1 and CDR2, looked up from the germline V gene (reference sequence), are LNHDA and SQIVND. Worth noting for this clone: Its cognate antigen has yet to be identified. No much larger clone is present one base from it, and per-base qualities are unavailable.

In total, approximately 610 healthy bone marrow donors made up the cohort. Cohort members were all nominally healthy when sampled, although unrecorded immune exposures were likely present. The donor was CMV seropositive and was included in the group of almost 300 seropositive cohort members. A peripheral blood sample was collected from each donor, and TCR beta sequencing was performed on peripheral blood mononuclear cells. The Qiagen DNeasy Blood Extraction Kit was used to extract genomic DNA from the blood cell samples. The sequence is built from TRBV19 and TRBJ1-4, with TRBD1 identical over 10 junction bases. Material: PBMCs. The TCR comes from a woman aged 55 to 70 in good health and CMV-seropositive. The CDR3 corresponds to CASRYRGQGSEKLFF. In nucleotide form, the sequence is TGTGCCAGTAGATATAGGGGACAGGGGTCGGAAAAACTGTTTTTT.